This TCR beta chain was documented in a study of CXCR3-negative and CXCR3-positive naive CD8 T cells (dated by TCRdb to about 2019). For context, the study as a whole: In total, about 130 million TRB reads were obtained, or roughly 1.5 +/- 0.3 million reads per library. Diversity and physicochemical repertoire analyses covered around 10 donors pooled from two independent experiments. Naive subsets from roughly 5 donors and memory cells from 3 donors were included in the TRBV-TRBJ cluster analysis.

For every CD8+ T cell subset, approximately 300,000 cells were flow-sorted straight into RLT lysis buffer, and each subset was sorted in triplicate. Naive CD8+ T cells were defined stringently as CD45RO-CCR7+CD27+CD95- to exclude memory contaminants. Peripheral blood mononuclear cells were isolated from buffy coats by standard density gradient centrifugation. A FACSAria III was used to flow-sort naive CD8+ T cells into CXCR3-negative and CXCR3-positive populations. Total RNA was extracted from sorted cells using an RNeasy Mini Kit. The listed sequencing device is NextSeq 550. The Human TCR Profiling Kit (MiLaboratory) was used to prepare UMI-labeled 5' RACE TRB cDNA libraries. The full amount of extracted RNA was used for cDNA synthesis, and the full amount of resulting cDNA was used for PCR amplification. Libraries were prepared in parallel with an identical number of PCR cycles. On the authors' methods: With a requirement of at least two reads per UMI, MIGEC and MiXCR extracted about 53,000 +/- 9,400 unique UMI-labeled TRB cDNA molecules per library. On average, each library contained 40,000 +/- 10,000 functional in-frame TRB CDR3 nucleotide clonotypes without stop codons. After downsampling to 5000 UMI-labeled TRB molecules per sample, diversity metrics such as normalized Shannon-Wiener and Chao1 were calculated in VDJtools. For the central five CDR3 residues, VDJtools calculated physicochemical properties weighted by clonotype size, namely interaction energy, strength, volume and Kidera factor 4. One entry per CDR3 protein sequence results from the TCRdb reprocessing of the reads, with DNA left out. These V and J calls originate from TCRdb's pipeline instead of the authors' own analysis. In this sample's table one finds tens of thousands of distinct CDR3 sequences. Roughly 1.4% of the sample comes from the top ten.

The study at large found these results: Naive CXCR3-negative and CXCR3-positive cells from the same donor showed similar TRBV-TRBJ usage, whereas memory cells showed distinct patterns. Both naive subsets had comparably high repertoire diversity, while memory CD8+ T cells had much lower repertoire diversity. TRB CDR3s from CXCR3-positive naive cells showed higher hydrophobicity (lower Kidera factor 4), lower energy, and higher strength and volume indices than CXCR3-negative naive cells. Because CXCR3 expression was partially decreased after cryopreservation, freshly isolated PBMCs were used for most assays. Because surface CD5, which has been linked to self-reactivity in mice, was comparable between naive subsets, TCR interaction strength was also inferred from TRB CDR3 physicochemical properties.

Notes on this clonotype: Its specific antigen is unknown.

This receptor was identified in a human donor in good health. Some clones in this sample may be carry-over from other donors' samples. The sample taken for sequencing was naive CXCR3- CD8+ T cells from blood. Interpreted using the paper, the cell subset or site label stands for: CD45RO-CCR7+CD27+CD95- naive CD8+ T cells lacking CXCR3 (TNR3-).

The CDR3 region reads CASSSPGEQYF. The V and J segments used are TRBV7-2 and TRBJ2-7; absent DNA, TCRdb's TRBD1 call cannot be checked. The CDR3 spans 11 residues, from the cysteine through the phenylalanine. Nucleotide data are not available. Reading the germline V gene gives CDR1 SGHTA and CDR2 FQGNSA.